This is a list of T cell receptor beta chains from one sample in a study of T cell responses to AZD1222 COVID-19 vaccine. Method: immunoSEQ multiplex PCR; TCRdb's copy keeps in-frame clones and lacks some. The table shows under 150,000 clones, with about 90% occurring only once. The sequences come from peripheral blood, collected 28 days after the second AZD1222 dose. The receptors derive from an adult who received the AZD1222 COVID-19 vaccine. The CDR3 runs from the conserved cysteine through the conserved F or W. A D gene is named only where the DNA matches it firmly. Rows give clone size only sometimes, using once, few, many, or a class for an expanded clone.

v_gene,abundance,d_gene,j_gene,CDR3nt,CDR3aa
TRBV6-5,once,TRBD1,TRBJ2-2,TGTGCCAGCACTAGGACAGGGGTAATCACCGGGGAGCTGTTTTTT,CASTRTGVITGELFF
TRBV5-1,once,TRBD1,TRBJ1-1,TGCGCCAGCAGCCCCTACACAGGGGGGAACACTGAAGCTTTCTTT,CASSPYTGGNTEAFF
TRBV7-3,NA,TRBD2,TRBJ2-3,TGTGCCAGCAGCCCGCCCGGGGGGGCAACAGATACGCAGTATTTT,CASSPPGGATDTQYF
TRBV7-9,few,NA,TRBJ1-2,TGTGCCAGCAGCCCACCGCGGGCGGGCAAAGCTAACTATGGCTACACCTTC,CASSPPRAGKANYGYTF
TRBV19,NA,NA,TRBJ2-7,TGTGCCAGTAGTCCAGGAGGGAACATGGGGGAGCAGTACTTC,CASSPGGNMGEQYF
TRBV19,NA,NA,TRBJ1-2,TGTGCCACTTCCTATCGGGGCTACACCTTC,CATSYRGYTF
TRBV3-1/TRBV3-2,once,NA,TRBJ2-3,TGTGCCAGCAGCCAAGAAACCTCTTTGGGGCGGGACACAGATACGCAGTATTTT,CASSQETSLGRDTDTQYF
TRBV27,NA,NA,TRBJ1-4,TGTGCCAGCGGCCCCCGTGCGAGTCCTATTAATGAAAAACTGTTTTTT,CASGPRASPINEKLFF
TRBV19,few,NA,TRBJ2-7,TGTGCCAGTAGTAGGGACTGGAGAAACGAGCAGTACTTC,CASSRDWRNEQYF
TRBV7-2,NA,TRBD2,TRBJ2-1,TGTGCCAGCAGCCCCCGACTAGCGGATAACTACAATGAGCAGTTCTTC,CASSPRLADNYNEQFF
TRBV5-6,NA,NA,TRBJ1-5,TGTGCCAGCAGCTTTCTCAATCAGCCCCAGCATTTT,CASSFLNQPQHF
TRBV18,NA,TRBD1,TRBJ2-3,TGTGCCAGCTCACTTCAATCGGGACAGGGACGTGCTAGCACAGATACGCAGTATTTT,CASSLQSGQGRASTDTQYF
TRBV12-5,NA,NA,TRBJ2-5,TGTGCTAGTGGGGCGGACGGAGCCGAAGAGACCCAGTACTTC,CASGADGAEETQYF
TRBV9,NA,NA,TRBJ1-5,TGTGCCAGCAGCGTAGGAGGGAATAGCAATCAGCCCCAGCATTTT,CASSVGGNSNQPQHF
TRBV15,NA,TRBD2,TRBJ2-7,TGTGCCACCAGTCCGGGCATAGCGGGATCCATCTACGAGCAGTACTTC,CATSPGIAGSIYEQYF
TRBV7-2,few,NA,TRBJ1-6,TGTGCCAGCAGCTCCAATTGGGGGGCATTTAATTCACCCCTCCACTTT,CASSSNWGAFNSPLHF
TRBV6-2/TRBV6-3,NA,TRBD2,TRBJ2-5,TGTGCCAGCAGCGCCGGGGCTAGCGGGGCCCAAGAGACCCAGTACTTC,CASSAGASGAQETQYF
TRBV7-9,few,NA,TRBJ1-2,TGTGCCAGCAGGTCTAGCTTGGCGGGGGCGATTGCCTATGGCTACACCTTC,CASRSSLAGAIAYGYTF
TRBV5-4,NA,NA,TRBJ2-5,TGTGCCAGCAGCCCTCCCACTAGCTGGGAGACCCAGTACTTC,CASSPPTSWETQYF
TRBV12-3/TRBV12-4,NA,NA,TRBJ2-3,TGTGCCAGCAGTTTACAGGGGACAGATACGCAGTATTTT,CASSLQGTDTQYF
TRBV2,once,NA,TRBJ2-7,TGTGCCAGCAGCGAAGGGTACGAGCAGTACTTC,CASSEGYEQYF
TRBV6-2/TRBV6-3,NA,NA,TRBJ1-6,TGTGCCAGCAGTTACTCGATCTCACCCCTCCACTTT,CASSYSISPLHF
TRBV6-5,NA,TRBD1,TRBJ1-1,TGTGCCAGCAGTCCTACCGACAGGGTCGGGGTAGCTTTCTTT,CASSPTDRVGVAFF
TRBV7-3,NA,NA,TRBJ1-1,TGTGCCAGCAGCCCGCAGGAGAACACTGAAGCTTTCTTT,CASSPQENTEAFF
TRBV28,NA,NA,TRBJ1-1,TGTGCCAGCAGTTTTTCGCCGGCCGCTTTTAACACTGAAGCTTTCTTT,CASSFSPAAFNTEAFF
TRBV25-1,NA,TRBD1,TRBJ1-2,TGTGCCAGCAGTTCGTCACCCAGGGGGGACTATGGCTACACCTTC,CASSSSPRGDYGYTF
TRBV24-1,NA,TRBD2,TRBJ2-3,TGTGCCACCAGTGATGGGGGGGTCGGAGATACGCAGTATTTT,CATSDGGVGDTQYF
TRBV28,NA,TRBD2,TRBJ2-3,TGTGCCAGCAGCCCTACGGGAGGCGTGGACACAGATACGCAGTATTTT,CASSPTGGVDTDTQYF
TRBV6-5,NA,TRBD1,TRBJ1-6,TGTGCCAGCACCAACGATGGGACAGGTTCCTCACCCCTCCACTTT,CASTNDGTGSSPLHF
TRBV5-6,NA,TRBD1,TRBJ2-1,TGTGCCAGCAGTACTCCGGGACAGGAGATTAGGGATGAGCAGTTCTTC,CASSTPGQEIRDEQFF
TRBV11-2,NA,NA,TRBJ2-2,TGTGCCAGCAGCCCCAGCAGGGGACCCACCGGGGAGCTGTTTTTT,CASSPSRGPTGELFF